This T cell receptor (beta chain) was found in a study of OX40 agonist ivuxolimab in advanced cancers. Study details: The patients received agonistic anti-OX40 (CD134) antibody ivuxolimab. Ivuxolimab was administered intravenously to patients at 0.01 to 10 mg/kg every 2 weeks. It was permissible to have had prior anti-PD-1, anti-PD-L1 or anti-CTLA-4 therapy, and approximately 40% had some.

There are many counts of this clone. Its antigen remains unknown. Clones were read by immunoSEQ multiplex PCR, and TCRdb kept only the in-frame ones, dropping some. The sample has 70,000 to 90,000 clones; under 95% are singletons. Study-wide results and caveats: At 0.1 to 3.0 mg/kg, clonal expansion of CD4+ and CD8+ blood T cells had occurred by week 6.

The source material was CD4+ or CD8+ T cells sorted from blood, sampled in a trial of the OX40 agonist ivuxolimab. The TCR was taken from an adult with an advanced solid tumor such as melanoma, head and neck, liver or kidney cancer.

Here the CDR3 DNA reads TGTGCCAGCAGTTCCCGACAGGGACTTTCCTACGAGCAGTACTTC. Translating gives CASSSRQGLSYEQYF. The chain uses TRBV27 and TRBJ2-7, with D perhaps matching TRBD1 (7 bases). The V end lost 4 bases, the J end lost 1 base, and 14 bases lay between the germline ends. The CDR3 runs to 15 residues. From germline, CDR1 is MNHEY and CDR2 SMNVEV (reference sequence).